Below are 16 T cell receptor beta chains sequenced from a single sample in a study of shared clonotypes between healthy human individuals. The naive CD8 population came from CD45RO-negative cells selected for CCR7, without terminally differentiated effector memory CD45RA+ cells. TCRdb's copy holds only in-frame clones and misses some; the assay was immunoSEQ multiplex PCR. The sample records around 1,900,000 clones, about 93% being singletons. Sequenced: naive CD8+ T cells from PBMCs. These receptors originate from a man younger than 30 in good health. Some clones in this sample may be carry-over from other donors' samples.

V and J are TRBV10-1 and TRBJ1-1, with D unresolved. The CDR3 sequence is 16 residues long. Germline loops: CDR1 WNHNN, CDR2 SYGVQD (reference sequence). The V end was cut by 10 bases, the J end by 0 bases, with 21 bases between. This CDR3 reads CATTVKDEGLNTEAFF. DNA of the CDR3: TGCGCCACTACAGTGAAGGATGAGGGCCTGAACACTGAAGCTTTCTTT.

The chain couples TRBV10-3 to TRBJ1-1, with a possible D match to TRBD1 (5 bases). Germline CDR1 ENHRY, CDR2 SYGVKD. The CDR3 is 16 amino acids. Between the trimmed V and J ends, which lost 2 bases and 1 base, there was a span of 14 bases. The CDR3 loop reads CAISEPGEGQNTEAFF. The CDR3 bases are TGTGCCATCAGTGAGCCTGGCGAGGGGCAGAACACTGAAGCTTTCTTT.

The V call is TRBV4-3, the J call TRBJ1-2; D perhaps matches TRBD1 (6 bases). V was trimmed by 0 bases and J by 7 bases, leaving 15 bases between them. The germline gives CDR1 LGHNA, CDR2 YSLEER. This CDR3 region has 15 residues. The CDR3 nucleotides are TGCGCCAGCAGCCAAGATTTTGAAGGGGGTGGTGGCTACACCTTC. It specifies CASSQDFEGGGGYTF.

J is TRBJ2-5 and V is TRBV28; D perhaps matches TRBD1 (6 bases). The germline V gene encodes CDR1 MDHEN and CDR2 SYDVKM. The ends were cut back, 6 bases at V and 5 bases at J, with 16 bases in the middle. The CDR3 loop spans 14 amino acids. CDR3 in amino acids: CASRPTGLEETQYF. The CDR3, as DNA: TGTGCCAGCAGACCCACAGGGCTCGAGGAGACCCAGTACTTC.

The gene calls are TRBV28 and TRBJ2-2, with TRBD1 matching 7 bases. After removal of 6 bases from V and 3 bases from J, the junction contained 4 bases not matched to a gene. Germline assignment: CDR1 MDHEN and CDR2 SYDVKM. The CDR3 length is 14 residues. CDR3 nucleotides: TGTGCCAGCAGCTGGGACAGTGACACCGGGGAGCTGTTTTTT. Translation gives CASSWDSDTGELFF.

CDR3: CASSRGGEGTNEKLFF. CDR3 sequence (DNA): TGTGCCAGTAGTAGAGGGGGAGAGGGGACCAATGAAAAACTGTTTTTT. The genes are TRBV19 and TRBJ1-4, with D perhaps TRBD1 (6 bases). The CDR3 contains 16 residues. The germline CDR1 and CDR2 sequences are LNHDA and SQIVND (reference sequence). Trimming left V 4 bases short and J 5 bases short, with 17 bases between.

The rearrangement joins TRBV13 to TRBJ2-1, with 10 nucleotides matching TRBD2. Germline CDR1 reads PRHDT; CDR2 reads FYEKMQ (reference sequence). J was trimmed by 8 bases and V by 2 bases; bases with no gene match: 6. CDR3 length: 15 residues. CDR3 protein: CASSLRLAGDHEQFF. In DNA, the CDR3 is TGTGCCAGCAGCTTAAGGCTAGCGGGAGACCATGAGCAGTTCTTC. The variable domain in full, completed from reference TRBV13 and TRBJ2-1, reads AAGVIQSPRHLIKEKRETATLKCYPIPRHDTVYWYQQGPGQDPQFLISFYEKMQSDKGSIPDRFSAQQFSDYHSELNMSSLELGDSALYFCASSLRLAGDHEQFFGPGTRLTVL.

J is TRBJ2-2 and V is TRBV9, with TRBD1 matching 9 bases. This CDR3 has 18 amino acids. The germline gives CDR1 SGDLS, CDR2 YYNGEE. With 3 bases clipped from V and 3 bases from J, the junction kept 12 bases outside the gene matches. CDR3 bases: TGTGCCAGCAGCGGATTCGGACAGGGGATAATGGACACCGGGGAGCTGTTTTTT. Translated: CASSGFGQGIMDTGELFF.

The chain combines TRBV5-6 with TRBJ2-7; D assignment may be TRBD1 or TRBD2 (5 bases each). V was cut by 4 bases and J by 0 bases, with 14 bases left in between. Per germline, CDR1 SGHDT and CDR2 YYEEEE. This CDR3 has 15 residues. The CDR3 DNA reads TGTGCCAGCAGCAACCGGGACGGGCCCTCCTACGAGCAGTACTTC. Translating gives CASSNRDGPSYEQYF.

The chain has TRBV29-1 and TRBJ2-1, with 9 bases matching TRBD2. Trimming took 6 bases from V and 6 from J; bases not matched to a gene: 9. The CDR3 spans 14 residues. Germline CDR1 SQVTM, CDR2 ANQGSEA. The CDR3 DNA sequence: TGCAGCGTGGCGGGACTAGCCGAAGGCAATGAGCAGTTCTTC. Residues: CSVAGLAEGNEQFF.

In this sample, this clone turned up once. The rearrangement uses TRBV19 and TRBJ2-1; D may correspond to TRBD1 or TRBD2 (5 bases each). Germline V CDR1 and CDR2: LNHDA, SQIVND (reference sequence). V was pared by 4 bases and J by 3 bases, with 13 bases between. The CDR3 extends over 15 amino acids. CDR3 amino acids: CASSRPRDGYNEQFF. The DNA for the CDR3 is TGTGCCAGTAGTAGGCCCCGGGACGGCTACAATGAGCAGTTCTTC.

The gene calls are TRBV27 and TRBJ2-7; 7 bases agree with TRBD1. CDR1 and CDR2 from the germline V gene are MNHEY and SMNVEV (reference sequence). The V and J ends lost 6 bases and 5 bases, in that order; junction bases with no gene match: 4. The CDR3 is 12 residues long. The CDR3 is CASSTTGNEQYF. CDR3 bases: TGTGCCAGCAGCACGACAGGGAACGAGCAGTACTTC.

CDR3 DNA: TGCGCCAGCAGCCAAGATATGTGGGAGGCGAACACCGGGGAGCTGTTTTTT. Translation gives CASSQDMWEANTGELFF. The chain links TRBV4-1 to TRBJ2-2; D possibly corresponds to TRBD2 (6 bases). Germline CDR1 and CDR2: MGHRA and YSYEKL. V lost 0 bases and J lost 0, with 11 bases in between. The CDR3 sequence is 17 residues long.

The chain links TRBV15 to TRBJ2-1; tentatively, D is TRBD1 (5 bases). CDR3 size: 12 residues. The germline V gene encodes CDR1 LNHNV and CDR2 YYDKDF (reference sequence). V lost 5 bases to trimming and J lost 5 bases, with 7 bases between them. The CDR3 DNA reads TGTGCCACCAGCCAGGGCGACAATGAGCAGTTCTTC. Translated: CATSQGDNEQFF.

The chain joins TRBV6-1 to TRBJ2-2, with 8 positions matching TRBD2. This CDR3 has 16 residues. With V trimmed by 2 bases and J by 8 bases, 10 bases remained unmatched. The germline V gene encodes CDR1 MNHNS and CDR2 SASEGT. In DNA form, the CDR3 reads TGTGCCAGCAGTGAAATCGGGAGGGCCGGGTTGGGGGAGCTGTTTTTT. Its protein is CASSEIGRAGLGELFF.

DNA of the CDR3: TGTGCCAGCAGGCGGACAGGGATGTTGGGCCAAGAGACCCAGTACTTC. Residues: CASRRTGMLGQETQYF. The J gene is TRBJ2-5, the V gene TRBV25-1, with 8 positions matching TRBD1. Unmatched junction bases numbered 10, after V lost 6 bases and J lost 1 base. CDR1 and CDR2 (germline): MGHDK, SYGVNS. The CDR3 is made up of 16 amino acids.